These T cell receptor beta chains were read from a single sample in a study of shared T cell receptors in the human thymus. Data came from immunoSEQ multiplex PCR; TCRdb stores just in-frame clones and leaves some out. This table holds under 850,000 clones, 85% to 90% found once. This sample also belongs to another study, concerning human thymus T cells.

The sequencing input was thymocytes. These receptors were collected from a boy younger than two with a congenital heart defect. The conserved cysteine and the conserved F or W are not part of the CDR3 here. Not all rows give a size; the values are once, few, many and, for expanded clones, a class.

v_call clone_size cdr3_aa
TRBV6-5 NA ASSSDRLYGYT
TRBV5-4 NA ASSPDRQHYPYEQY
TRBV6-6 NA ASRSSLDRVNEKLF
TRBV15 NA ATSRTRGGRASEQF
TRBV29-1 NA SVEDRSEQF
TRBV6-6 few ASSWPGKDEQY
TRBV5-6 NA ASRKDRGGDEQY
TRBV9 NA ASSPRLAGGYEQY
TRBV7-9 NA AGTEALSYNEQF
TRBV5-4 NA ASSLALREETQY
TRBV10-3 NA AISNSGFPFYEQY
TRBV15 NA ATSSDRNYGYT
TRBV27 NA ASSPGQGPGELF
TRBV27 once ASSLLRDKCYEQY
TRBV5-4 once ASSPQGVVGLGYEQY
TRBV5-8 few ASSPYRQGAKLF
TRBV30 once AWNRGYGYT
TRBV25-1 NA ASSVDRDSNQPQH
TRBV11-3 NA ASSLAGGDTQY
TRBV14 NA ASSQAFGTGEPSNYGYT
TRBV7-8 once ASSLTSDYGYT
TRBV27 NA ASSLSPPPGGYEQF
TRBV4-2 NA ASSPLRATQSWGLAINEQY
TRBV5-3 NA ARSLGRTGSNEKLF
TRBV10-3 NA AISESGTSGRERYNEQF
TRBV4-2 NA ASSQEGGGDEQF
TRBV12-5 NA ASGLVQRDPTFNEQF
TRBV4-3 NA ASSQDTGGNSYEQY
TRBV4-2 NA ASSLNRGILFFYNEQF
TRBV15 NA ATSSLAGKQKQF
TRBV4-3 NA ASSQDEARYEQY
TRBV2 NA ASSGGGGRTYNEQF
TRBV11-2 NA ASSRKLAGVTGELF